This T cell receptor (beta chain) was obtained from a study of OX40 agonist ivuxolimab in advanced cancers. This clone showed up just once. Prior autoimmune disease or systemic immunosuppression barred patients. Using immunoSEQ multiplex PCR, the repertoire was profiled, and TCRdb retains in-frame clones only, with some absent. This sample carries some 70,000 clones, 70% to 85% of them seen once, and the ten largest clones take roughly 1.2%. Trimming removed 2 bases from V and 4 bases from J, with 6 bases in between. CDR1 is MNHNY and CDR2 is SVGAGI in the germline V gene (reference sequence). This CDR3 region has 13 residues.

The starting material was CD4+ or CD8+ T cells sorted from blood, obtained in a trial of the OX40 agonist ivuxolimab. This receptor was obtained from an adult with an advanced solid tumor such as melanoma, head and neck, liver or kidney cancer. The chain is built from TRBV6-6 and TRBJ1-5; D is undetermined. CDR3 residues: CASSYDANQPQHF. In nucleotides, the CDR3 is TGTGCCAGCAGTTACGACGCTAATCAGCCCCAGCATTTT.